This TCR beta chain stems from a study of cytomegalovirus exposure and HLA in healthy donors. At the time of sampling, donors were nominally healthy, though unrecorded immune exposures were likely. As to this clone: Its specificity is unknown.

The primer mix had 60 Vbeta and 13 Jbeta primers. Using immunoSEQ multiplex PCR, the repertoire was profiled, and TCRdb retains in-frame clones only, with some absent. The table lists 150,000 to 200,000 clones, approximately 82% of them singletons. Trimming left V 7 bases short and J 2 bases short, with 10 bases between. Germline CDR1 is SNHLY and CDR2 is FYNNEI. CDR3 length equals 13 residues. Overall study results and limits: In terms of immune exposure information, only CMV serostatus was available. An analysis that came later showed most CMV-associated TCR beta chains appearing HLA-restricted. Researchers reported in a later analysis that a missense DCLRE1C variant was tied to TCR beta V- and J-gene trimming.

Sequenced: PBMCs. The clonotype comes from a woman aged 18-29 years in good health and CMV-seropositive. The V gene is TRBV2, the J gene TRBJ2-3; tentative D call: TRBD2 (7 bases). For the CDR3, the DNA is TGTGCCAGCATCCGGGGGGCCACAGATACGCAGTATTTT. Amino acid sequence: CASIRGATDTQYF.